The next 32 T cell receptor beta chains were all read from a single sample in a study of shared clonotypes between healthy human individuals. Some clones are missing from TCRdb's copy, which holds only in-frame ones; the method was immunoSEQ multiplex PCR. The repertoire has millions of clones, 95% of them found once; the top ten carry approximately 0.13%. What was sequenced was naive CD4+ T cells sorted from blood. This sample's subset: CD45RA+ positively selected. The receptors were gathered from a man younger than 35 in good health.

The V and J genes are TRBV5-1 and TRBJ2-7; 9 bases fit TRBD1. CDR1 SGHRS and CDR2 YFSETQ come from the germline V gene. The CDR3 consists of 15 residues. V lost 4 bases, J lost 7 bases, and 12 bases stayed unmatched. The CDR3 bases are TGCGCCAGCAGCCTGCGAGGGACAGGGTTGGGGGAGCAGTACTTC. It encodes CASSLRGTGLGEQYF.

The chain joins TRBV12-5 to TRBJ1-2, with 9 bases identical to TRBD1. The CDR3 is made up of 14 amino acids. V was pared by 7 bases and J by 3 bases, with 6 bases of the junction left unmatched. Germline V gene sequence: CDR1 LGHNT, CDR2 FRNRAP. The CDR3 nucleotides are TGTGCTAGTGCTCTGACAGGGGGGTACTATGGCTACACCTTC. As protein: CASALTGGYYGYTF.

The gene calls are TRBV5-6 and TRBJ2-7, with 11 bases that match TRBD2. In germline, CDR1 is SGHDT, CDR2 YYEEEE. The ends lost 4 bases at V and 2 bases at J; junction bases unmatched: 17. The CDR3 has 19 amino acids. Here the CDR3 DNA reads TGTGCCAGCAGCCCACCGGGCGGGCTAGCGGGGGGCAGCACCTACGAGCAGTACTTC. Translated: CASSPPGGLAGGSTYEQYF.

The CDR3 DNA sequence: TGTGCCTGGAGCGGGGTACAGCGGGAAGCTTTCTTT. Protein sequence: CAWSGVQREAFF. This chain links TRBV30 with TRBJ1-1; D remains unclear. Germline values: CDR1 GTSNPN, CDR2 SVGIG (reference sequence). V shed 3 bases and J shed 8 bases, with 13 bases lying between them. The CDR3 totals 12 residues.

The CDR3 nucleotides read TGTGCCAGCAGCTTAGTGGTGACAGTTGATAATTCACCCCTCCACTTT. The encoded protein is CASSLVVTVDNSPLHF. The chain links TRBV7-2 to TRBJ1-6; D perhaps matches TRBD1 (5 bases). This CDR3 contains 16 residues. The V gene lost 1 base and the J gene lost 5 bases, with 12 bases spanning the gap. Germline CDR1 SGHTA, CDR2 FQGNSA.

The chain carries TRBV14 and TRBJ1-4; D gene uncertain. V lost 5 bases to trimming and J lost 8 bases, with 15 bases between them. Germline V gene sequence: CDR1 SGHDN, CDR2 FVKESK. This CDR3 contains 14 residues. Here the CDR3 reads CASSTGPLGEKLFF. The CDR3 DNA follows: TGTGCCAGCAGCACGGGCCCTCTGGGAGAAAAACTGTTTTTT.

The chain has TRBV25-1 and TRBJ1-6, with D unclear. The CDR3 is made up of 17 amino acids. V was pared by 2 bases and J by 7 bases, with 18 bases between. CDR1 and CDR2 (germline): MGHDK, SYGVNS. The CDR3 DNA sequence: TGTGCCAGCAGTGAAACCCAGCCGGGAGCAACGAATTCACCCCTCCACTTT. Its protein is CASSETQPGATNSPLHF.

In regard to this clone: This may come from a read error, since a much larger clone is one base off. The J gene is TRBJ2-1, the V gene TRBV11-2, with D uncertain. Germline assignment: CDR1 SGHAT and CDR2 FQNNGV. CDR3 length equals 11 residues. The germline V and J ends were trimmed by 5 bases and 6 bases, with 5 bases remaining between them. CDR3 loop: CASSRFNEQFF. The CDR3, as DNA: TGTGCCAGCAGCCGTTTCAATGAGCAGTTCTTC.

This sequence joins TRBV5-1 and TRBJ1-2; 11 bases are a match to TRBD1. V dropped 4 bases and J dropped 7; count of bases not matched to a gene: 6. The CDR3 loop spans 14 amino acids. Germline V gene lookup returns CDR1 SGHRS and CDR2 YFSETQ. CDR3 DNA: TGCGCCAGCAGCCCGGAGGGACAGGGGGGTGGCTACACCTTC. This codes for CASSPEGQGGGYTF.

The chain employs TRBV2 and TRBJ2-7; tentative D call: TRBD2 (5 bases). CDR3 length: 14 residues. Trimming removed 5 bases at V and 2 bases at J, with 13 bases between. The germline V gene encodes CDR1 SNHLY and CDR2 FYNNEI. The CDR3 bases are TGTGCCAGCAGTTCAGGCGGAGGACCCTACGAGCAGTACTTC. Its protein is CASSSGGGPYEQYF. Using reference TRBV2 and TRBJ2-7 for the parts outside the CDR3, the full variable domain is EPEVTQTPSHQVTQMGQEVILRCVPISNHLYFYWYRQILGQKVEFLVSFYNNEISEKSEIFDDQFSVERPDGSNFTLKIRSTKLEDSAMYFCASSSGGGPYEQYFGPGTRLTVT.

This chain connects TRBV6-5 to TRBJ2-7, with 15 nucleotides matching TRBD2. V lost 2 bases, J lost 6 bases, and 2 bases stayed unmatched. Germline-derived CDR1 and CDR2 are MNHEY and SVGAGI. CDR3 length: 15 amino acids. The CDR3 is CASSYPGLAGGEQYF. In DNA form, the CDR3 reads TGTGCCAGCAGTTACCCGGGACTAGCGGGGGGCGAGCAGTACTTC.

This clone came up once. This chain uses TRBV30 with TRBJ2-7; D unclear. The V end lost 4 bases, the J end lost 4 bases, and 11 bases lay between the germline ends. Germline CDR1 and CDR2: GTSNPN and SVGIG (reference sequence). This CDR3 has 12 amino acids. Here the CDR3 DNA reads TGTGCCTGGACCGGACGGATTTACGAGCAGTACTTC. As protein: CAWTGRIYEQYF. Supplemented by reference TRBV30 and TRBJ2-7, the full variable domain reads SQTIHQWPATLVQPVGSPLSLECTVEGTSNPNLYWYRQAAGRGLQLLFYSVGIGQISSEVPQNLSASRPQDRQFILSSKKLLLSDSGFYLCAWTGRIYEQYFGPGTRLTVT.

The CDR3 protein is CASRSSGNLDFGELFF. The CDR3 bases are TGCGCCAGCAGAAGTAGCGGGAACCTCGACTTCGGGGAGCTGTTTTTT. The rearrangement uses TRBV4-1 and TRBJ2-2, with 8 positions matching TRBD2. The CDR3 runs 16 residues. Germline V gene lookup returns CDR1 MGHRA and CDR2 YSYEKL. With V trimmed by 6 bases and J by 7 bases, 13 bases remained unmatched.

The V and J genes are TRBV11-2 and TRBJ2-2, with D unresolved. V was pared by 3 bases and J by 7 bases, with 12 bases between. Germline CDR1 SGHAT, CDR2 FQNNGV. This CDR3 has 14 residues. CDR3 amino acids: CASSLSPGNGELFF. The CDR3 DNA follows: TGTGCCAGCAGCTTGAGCCCCGGCAACGGGGAGCTGTTTTTT.

The count of this clone is one. CDR3 DNA sequence: TGTGCCCGCGCTCTCGGACCTGGCGGCTCACCCCTCCACTTT. It specifies CARALGPGGSPLHF. V is TRBV27 and J is TRBJ1-6; D is undetermined. Germline V lookup: CDR1 MNHEY, CDR2 SMNVEV (reference sequence). V lost 11 bases and J 10 bases, leaving 21 bases between the germline ends. The CDR3 is 14 residues long.

This chain connects TRBV29-1 to TRBJ1-3, with 12 bases aligning to TRBD1. V shed 6 bases and J 3 bases; nucleotides not matched to a gene: 6. The CDR3 is 15 amino acids. The germline V gene has CDR1 SQVTM and CDR2 ANQGSEA. The CDR3 region is CSVEGQGASGNTIYF. CDR3 nucleotides: TGCAGCGTGGAGGGACAGGGGGCCAGTGGAAACACCATATATTTT.

Concerning this clone itself: The same CDR3 arises from other DNA sequences in this sample as well. The V gene is TRBV10-3, the J gene TRBJ2-7, with TRBD1 matching over 7 bases. V lost 0 bases to trimming and J lost 2 bases; unmatched junction nucleotides: 1. This CDR3 has 14 residues. Germline lookup yields CDR1 ENHRY and CDR2 SYGVKD. As DNA, the CDR3 is TGTGCCATCAGTGAGTCGGGGACAGCCTACGAGCAGTACTTC. Protein sequence: CAISESGTAYEQYF.

A remark on this clone: Additional DNA sequences in this sample encode the identical CDR3. This chain's CDR3 is CAISESTGATNEKLFF. In DNA, the CDR3 is TGTGCCATCAGTGAGTCGACAGGCGCCACTAATGAAAAACTGTTTTTT. The chain joins TRBV10-3 to TRBJ1-4; weak D call: TRBD1 (6 bases). With 0 bases removed from V and 2 bases from J, the gap between germline ends came to 10 bases. CDR1 and CDR2 (germline): ENHRY, SYGVKD. The length of the CDR3 is 16 residues.

In the case of this clone: The same CDR3 also results from other DNA sequences found in this sample. The chain combines TRBV18 with TRBJ2-6, with D perhaps matching TRBD1 (5 bases). V was shortened by 6 bases and J by 0 bases, with 6 bases between the two germline ends. CDR1 and CDR2 from the germline V gene are KGHSH and LQKENI. The CDR3 covers 14 residues. The DNA for the CDR3 is TGTGCCAGCTCCCAGGGCTCTGGGGCCAACGTCCTGACTTTC. Amino acid sequence: CASSQGSGANVLTF.

The chain couples TRBV7-2 to TRBJ1-1; TRBD1 matches at 7 bases. V was clipped by 5 bases and J by 4 bases; unmatched bases: 13. This CDR3 region has 16 residues. Germline V gene sequence: CDR1 SGHTA, CDR2 FQGNSA. CDR3 sequence reads: CASSHRGRGLSTEAFF. CDR3 DNA sequence: TGTGCCAGCAGCCACCGGGGGAGGGGGCTTAGCACTGAAGCTTTCTTT.

This clone was recorded only once. The chain carries TRBV5-6 and TRBJ1-3, with a tentative D call TRBD1 (5 bases). The V end lost 5 bases, the J end lost 0 bases, and 12 bases lay between the germline ends. Per the germline V gene, CDR1 is SGHDT and CDR2 is YYEEEE. CDR3 length equals 15 residues. CDR3 sequence: CASSQPGLSGNTIYF. The CDR3 DNA follows: TGTGCCAGCAGTCAACCAGGGCTCTCTGGAAACACCATATATTTT.

This clone has only one observation. The V gene is TRBV6-5, the J gene TRBJ2-2; no clear D gene. The V gene lost 7 bases and the J gene lost 5 bases, with 5 bases spanning the gap. Per germline, CDR1 MNHEY and CDR2 SVGAGI. The CDR3 is 11 amino acids. The CDR3, as DNA: TGTGCCAGCATGAGAACCGGGGAGCTGTTTTTT. Translated, it gives CASMRTGELFF.

This clone was seen only once. The chain is built from TRBV29-1 and TRBJ2-1; the match to TRBD2 covers 7 bases. CDR3 length: 14 amino acids. V was clipped by 6 bases and J by 2 bases; unmatched bases: 7. The germline gives CDR1 SQVTM, CDR2 ANQGSEA. The CDR3 sequence: CSVILAVTYNEQFF. CDR3 in DNA: TGCAGCGTAATCCTAGCGGTTACCTACAATGAGCAGTTCTTC.

The chain has TRBV5-5 and TRBJ1-5; 10 bases are shared with TRBD1. Per germline, CDR1 SGHKS and CDR2 YYEKEE (reference sequence). After removal of 4 bases from V and 3 bases from J, the junction contained 4 bases not matched to a gene. The CDR3 spans 15 residues. For the CDR3, the DNA is TGTGCCAGCAGCCGGGGACAGGGGCTCAATCAGCCCCAGCATTTT. Protein sequence: CASSRGQGLNQPQHF. Full variable domain (missing parts from reference TRBV5-5 and TRBJ1-5): DAGVTQSPTHLIKTRGQQVTLRCSPISGHKSVSWYQQVLGQGPQFIFQYYEKEERGRGNFPDRFSARQFPNYSSELNVNALLLGDSALYLCASSRGQGLNQPQHFGDGTRLSIL.

This chain joins TRBV19 and TRBJ2-2, with 8 bases matching TRBD1. The germline V gene encodes CDR1 LNHDA and CDR2 SQIVND (reference sequence). V shed 5 bases and J 4 bases; nucleotides not matched to a gene: 12. This CDR3 comprises 17 residues. The CDR3 sequence: CASSARDRGKRTGELFF. Here the CDR3 DNA reads TGTGCCAGTAGTGCCCGAGACAGGGGTAAACGCACCGGGGAGCTGTTTTTT.

V is TRBV5-6 and J is TRBJ1-5; a weak D match, TRBD1 (6 bases). From germline, CDR1 is SGHDT and CDR2 YYEEEE. V lost 3 bases and J 6 bases, leaving 16 bases between the germline ends. This CDR3 comprises 15 residues. The CDR3 DNA sequence: TGTGCCAGCAGCTCAGGGGTTGGCGGACCTCAGCCCCAGCATTTT. This gives the protein CASSSGVGGPQPQHF.

This sequence joins TRBV29-1 and TRBJ2-3, with D tentatively TRBD1 (6 bases). V shed 4 bases and J shed 2 bases, with 13 bases lying between them. CDR3 length equals 14 residues. The germline V gene encodes CDR1 SQVTM and CDR2 ANQGSEA. CDR3 sequence reads: CSVVGDRTTDTQYF. The CDR3 nucleotides read TGCAGCGTTGTGGGTGACAGGACCACAGATACGCAGTATTTT.

V and J are TRBV5-1 and TRBJ2-3; D assignment may be TRBD1 or TRBD2 (5 bases each). V lost 0 bases, J lost 5 bases, and 13 bases lay in between. Germline V gene lookup returns CDR1 SGHRS and CDR2 YFSETQ. The CDR3 is 15 residues long. CDR3 protein: CASSLAGTVGDTQYF. DNA of the CDR3: TGCGCCAGCAGCTTGGCCGGGACGGTGGGAGATACGCAGTATTTT.

CDR3 sequence reads: CASSFRTVTGELFF. DNA of the CDR3: TGTGCCAGCAGTTTCAGGACAGTGACCGGGGAGCTGTTTTTT. The chain combines TRBV28 with TRBJ2-2; a possible D gene is TRBD1 (6 bases). CDR1 and CDR2 (germline): MDHEN, SYDVKM. There are 14 residues in the CDR3. V was cut by 3 bases and J by 5 bases, with 10 bases left in between.

In this sample, this clone turned up once. The rearrangement uses TRBV6-1 and TRBJ2-7; 11 positions match TRBD1. The CDR3 runs 14 residues. Germline trimming cut 8 bases from V and 7 bases from J; bases unmatched to any gene: 10. Germline assignment: CDR1 MNHNS and CDR2 SASEGT. The CDR3 DNA reads TGTGCCAGCTCCTTCGGACAGGGGGCGCGTGAGCAGTACTTC. Translating gives CASSFGQGAREQYF.

The chain employs TRBV27 and TRBJ2-3, with 8 bases matching TRBD1. Unmatched junction bases numbered 17, after V lost 3 bases and J lost 3 bases. Germline lookup yields CDR1 MNHEY and CDR2 SMNVEV (reference sequence). The CDR3 is 19 residues long. The CDR3 nucleotides read TGTGCCAGCAGTTTTAACCCTCGTCAGGGGGCGATTTTTACAGATACGCAGTATTTT. Encoded protein: CASSFNPRQGAIFTDTQYF.

The genes are TRBV29-1 and TRBJ2-5, with D perhaps matching TRBD1 (6 bases). The CDR3 runs 14 residues. Germline V lookup: CDR1 SQVTM, CDR2 ANQGSEA. V was clipped by 2 bases and J by 5 bases, with 15 bases between them. The CDR3 DNA follows: TGCAGCGTTGAAAGCAGGGGTGTCAGGGAGACCCAGTACTTC. This gives the protein CSVESRGVRETQYF. Complete variable domain (other parts from reference TRBV29-1 and TRBJ2-5): SAVISQKPSRDICQRGTSLTIQCQVDSQVTMMFWYRQQPGQSLTLIATANQGSEATYESGFVIDKFPISRPNLTFSTLTVSNMSPEDSSIYLCSVESRGVRETQYFGPGTRLLVL.